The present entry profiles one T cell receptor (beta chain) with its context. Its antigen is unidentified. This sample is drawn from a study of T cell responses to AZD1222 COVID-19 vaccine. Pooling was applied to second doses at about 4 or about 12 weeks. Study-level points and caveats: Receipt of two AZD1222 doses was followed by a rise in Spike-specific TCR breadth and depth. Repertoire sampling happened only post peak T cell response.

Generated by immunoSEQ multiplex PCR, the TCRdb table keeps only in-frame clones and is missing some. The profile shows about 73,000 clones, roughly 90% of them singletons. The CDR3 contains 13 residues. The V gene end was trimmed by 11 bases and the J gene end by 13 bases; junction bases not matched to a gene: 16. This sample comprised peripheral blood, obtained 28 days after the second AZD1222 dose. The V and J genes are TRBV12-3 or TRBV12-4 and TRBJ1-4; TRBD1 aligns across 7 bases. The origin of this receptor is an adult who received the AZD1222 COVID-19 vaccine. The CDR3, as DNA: TGTGCCTCGGCGGTGGCAGGGGGAAAAGGACTGTTTTTT. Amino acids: CASAVAGGKGLFF.